These T cell receptor beta chains were read from a single sample in a study of blood T cell repertoires in COVID-19. The assay was immunoSEQ multiplex PCR, and TCRdb's table has in-frame clones only and misses some. The table lists around 92,000 clones, roughly 87% of them singletons. Source material: peripheral blood. The receptors here all came from a woman at least 80 years old with active COVID-19. CDR3s include the opening cysteine and the closing phenylalanine or tryptophan. D genes are given only for firm matches. Clone size is given for some rows only: seen once, a few or many times, or a class if the clone is expanded.

>.|.|TRBV7-2|TRBJ2-3
CASSSTRTDTQYF
TGTGCCAGCAGCTCCACTAGGACAGATACGCAGTATTTT
>.|.|TRBV4-2|TRBJ1-3
CASSQERQSGNTIYF
TGTGCCAGCAGCCAAGAGAGGCAGTCTGGAAACACCATATATTTT
>few|.|TRBV28|TRBJ2-3
CASSPLADTQYF
TGTGCCAGCAGTCCACTCGCGGATACGCAGTATTTT
>.|.|TRBV5-1|TRBJ2-7
CASSLGPGAYEQYF
TGCGCCAGCAGCCTGGGCCCGGGAGCCTACGAGCAGTACTTC
>once|TRBD1|TRBV29-1|TRBJ1-5
CSVGTGGADQPQHF
TGCAGCGTGGGGACAGGGGGCGCGGATCAGCCCCAGCATTTT
>.|.|TRBV5-5|TRBJ2-3
CASSFGLITDTQYF
TGTGCCAGCAGCTTTGGACTAATCACAGATACGCAGTATTTT
>.|.|TRBV6-5|TRBJ1-5
CASSYRGGHQPQHF
TGTGCCAGCAGTTACCGGGGAGGACATCAGCCCCAGCATTTT
>.|.|TRBV27|TRBJ1-4
CASSSATNEKLFF
TGTGCCAGCAGTTCCGCAACTAATGAAAAACTGTTTTTT
>.|TRBD2|TRBV11-2|TRBJ2-3
CASSLSLAGGADTQYF
TGTGCCAGCAGCTTATCACTAGCGGGAGGTGCAGATACGCAGTATTTT
>.|.|TRBV20-1|TRBJ2-1
CSAEPYNEQFF
TGCAGTGCTGAGCCATACAATGAGCAGTTCTTC
>.|.|TRBV18|TRBJ1-2
CASSPTRGAPYGYTF
TGTGCCAGCTCACCCACGCGGGGGGCCCCCTATGGCTACACCTTC
>.|.|TRBV13|TRBJ2-3
CASSPRGDTQYF
TGTGCCAGCAGCCCACGGGGGGATACGCAGTATTTT
>.|.|TRBV18|TRBJ2-7
CASSPPSGGFSYEQYF
TGTGCCAGCTCACCACCGTCGGGGGGCTTCTCCTACGAGCAGTACTTC
>once|TRBD1|TRBV2|TRBJ1-1
CASSSLQGMNTEAFF
TGTGCCAGCAGTTCACTACAGGGGATGAACACTGAAGCTTTCTTT
>.|.|TRBV5-4|TRBJ1-1
CASSLVGGGAEAFF
TGTGCCAGCAGCTTGGTGGGAGGGGGAGCTGAAGCTTTCTTT
>.|TRBD2|TRBV5-4|TRBJ2-1
CASTPGGGTLYNEQFF
TGTGCCAGCACCCCTGGGGGAGGGACCCTCTACAATGAGCAGTTCTTC
>.|TRBD1|TRBV6-1|TRBJ1-2
CASSEQGAWGYTF
TGTGCCAGCAGTGAACAGGGGGCGTGGGGCTACACCTTC
>.|.|TRBV14|TRBJ2-3
CASSQIDSVGDTQYF
TGTGCCAGCAGCCAAATTGACTCGGTTGGAGATACGCAGTATTTT
>.|.|TRBV2|TRBJ2-5
CASLRDFQETQYF
TGTGCCAGCCTTCGGGACTTTCAAGAGACCCAGTACTTC
>.|TRBD2|TRBV20-1|TRBJ2-7
CSASAPGSGTPYEQYF
TGCAGTGCTAGTGCCCCAGGTAGCGGGACTCCCTACGAGCAGTACTTC
>.|.|TRBV10-3|TRBJ2-1
CAISDVSRGSEQFF
TGTGCCATCAGTGATGTGTCTAGAGGTAGTGAGCAGTTCTTC
>few|TRBD1|TRBV10-3|TRBJ2-2
CATPGQVNTGELFF
TGTGCCACCCCGGGACAGGTAAACACCGGGGAGCTGTTTTTT
>.|TRBD2|TRBV7-3|TRBJ2-2
CASSLRVTSGRADTGELFF
TGTGCCAGCAGCTTAAGAGTCACTAGCGGGAGGGCCGACACCGGGGAGCTGTTTTTT
>.|TRBD2|TRBV7-3|TRBJ2-2
CASSARGGARDTGELFF
TGTGCCAGCAGCGCGCGGGGAGGGGCGCGCGACACCGGGGAGCTGTTTTTT
>.|TRBD2|TRBV4-3|TRBJ2-3
CASSRTPGLAGEGDTQYF
TGCGCCAGCAGCCGGACCCCAGGACTAGCGGGAGAGGGGGATACGCAGTATTTT
>.|.|TRBV9|TRBJ2-7
CASSALGWDEQYF
TGTGCCAGCAGCGCCCTAGGTTGGGACGAGCAGTACTTC
>.|TRBD2|TRBV4-3|TRBJ2-2
CASSPGLAVTGELFF
TGCGCCAGCAGCCCCGGACTAGCGGTTACCGGGGAGCTGTTTTTT
>.|.|TRBV4-2|TRBJ1-2
CASSLESTGDRGYTF
TGTGCCAGCAGCTTAGAGTCGACAGGAGATCGCGGCTACACCTTC
>.|.|TRBV12-3/TRBV12-4|TRBJ1-1
CASSLDRGTEAFF
TGTGCCAGCAGTCTGGACAGAGGAACTGAAGCTTTCTTT
>few|TRBD1|TRBV7-2|TRBJ1-2
CASSLATGTGGYTF
TGTGCCAGCAGCTTAGCGACGGGGACAGGGGGCTACACCTTC
>.|.|TRBV21-1|TRBJ1-5
CASSKAYRGNQPQHF
TGTGCCAGCAGCAAAGCGTATAGGGGGAATCAGCCCCAGCATTTT
>few|TRBD1|TRBV6-4|TRBJ1-5
CASSGGGPQPQHF
TGTGCCAGCAGCGGAGGGGGCCCCCAGCCCCAGCATTTT
>.|TRBD2|TRBV6-5|TRBJ2-7
CASSYSGGSYEQYF
TGTGCCAGCAGTTACTCTGGCGGGAGCTACGAGCAGTACTTC
>.|.|TRBV10-3|TRBJ1-5
CAISDGQGRNQPQHF
TGTGCCATCAGTGACGGGCAGGGTCGCAATCAGCCCCAGCATTTT
>.|TRBD2|TRBV19|TRBJ2-1
CASSGGGRVYNEQFF
TGTGCCAGTAGCGGTGGCGGGAGGGTTTACAATGAGCAGTTCTTC
>.|.|TRBV28|TRBJ1-2
CASSPGRGLYGYTF
TGTGCCAGCAGCCCCGGGAGGGGCCTCTATGGCTACACCTTC
>.|TRBD2|TRBV7-9|TRBJ2-2
CASSLELGLAVGELFF
TGTGCCAGCAGCTTAGAGCTCGGACTAGCAGTCGGGGAGCTGTTTTTT
>.|.|TRBV28|TRBJ2-1
CASLGAGTYNEQFF
TGTGCCAGTCTCGGGGCGGGAACCTACAATGAGCAGTTCTTC
>.|.|TRBV29-1|TRBJ1-5
CSAVVRQGPREPQHF
TGCAGCGCCGTGGTTCGGCAGGGGCCTAGGGAGCCCCAGCATTTT
>.|TRBD1|TRBV5-1|TRBJ1-6
CASSLTTGVHYNSPLHF
TGCGCCAGCAGCTTGACCACAGGGGTTCACTATAATTCACCCCTCCACTTT
>.|.|TRBV11-3|TRBJ2-7
CASSLGQTDEQYF
TGTGCCAGCAGCTTAGGACAGACTGACGAGCAGTACTTC
>.|.|TRBV5-6|TRBJ2-7
CASSLSLASEQYF
TGTGCCAGCAGCTTGAGCCTAGCCTCCGAGCAGTACTTC